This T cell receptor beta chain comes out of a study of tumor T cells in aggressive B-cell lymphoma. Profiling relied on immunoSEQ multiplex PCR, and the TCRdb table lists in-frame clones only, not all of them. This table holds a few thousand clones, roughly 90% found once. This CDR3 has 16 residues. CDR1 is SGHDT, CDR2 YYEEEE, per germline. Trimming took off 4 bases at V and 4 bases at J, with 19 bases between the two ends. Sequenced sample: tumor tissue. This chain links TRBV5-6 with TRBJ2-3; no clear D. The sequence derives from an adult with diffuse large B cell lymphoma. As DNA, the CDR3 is TGTGCCAGCAGCGCTCGACTCTTCCCTTACTCAGATACGCAGTATTTT. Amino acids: CASSARLFPYSDTQYF.